This TCR beta chain is from a study of T cell responses to AZD1222 COVID-19 vaccine. Study-wide findings and caveats: With dominance at 160-218 and 743-854, vaccine-associated CD4 TCRs spanned spike. Baseline serology detected seropositivity in only six AZD1222 recipients. Reportedly, nearly half of unique spike TCRs recognized epitopes outside B.1.351/B.1.1.7 mutations.

The germline gives CDR1 KGHSH, CDR2 LQKENI. CDR3 length equals 15 residues. With V trimmed by 1 base and J by 6 bases, 8 bases remained unmatched. As to this clone: Its specificity is not known.

Produced via immunoSEQ multiplex PCR; TCRdb's table is partial and in-frame only. Of 100,000 to 120,000 clones listed, 89% are singletons. The sequence was obtained from an adult in good health. The chain couples TRBV18 to TRBJ2-7; 8 nucleotides agree with TRBD1. The specimen comprised peripheral blood, sampled on day 0 of MenACWY control vaccination. The chain's CDR3 is CASSPRSRGQVEQYF. CDR3 bases: TGTGCCAGCTCACCACGAAGCAGGGGGCAGGTCGAGCAGTACTTC.